The clone carrying this TCR beta chain appeared a single time. This record belongs to a study of blood T cell repertoires in COVID-19. Overall study: Samples came from the United States, Italy and Spain, spanning acute and convalescent COVID-19.

The junction had 8 bases not matched to a gene; V was cut back by 7 bases and J by 5 bases. The CDR3 has 15 amino acids. Germline CDR1 is SGHVS and CDR2 is FQNEAQ. Data came from immunoSEQ multiplex PCR; TCRdb stores just in-frame clones and leaves some out. Of approximately 70,000 clones listed, 79% are singletons. The V gene is TRBV7-8, the J gene TRBJ1-5; 10 bases are shared with TRBD1. The source material was peripheral blood. The source of this sequence is a woman over 75 with active or convalescent COVID-19. The CDR3: CASTPGDRGYQPQHF. The CDR3 DNA reads TGTGCCAGCACGCCCGGGGACAGGGGCTATCAGCCCCAGCATTTT. Together with reference TRBV7-8 and TRBJ1-5, the CDR3 gives the full variable domain: GAGVSQSPRYKVAKRGQDVALRCDPISGHVSLFWYQQALGQGPEFLTYFQNEAQLDKSGLPSDRFFAERPEGSVSTLKIQRTQQEDSAVYLCASTPGDRGYQPQHFGDGTRLSIL.